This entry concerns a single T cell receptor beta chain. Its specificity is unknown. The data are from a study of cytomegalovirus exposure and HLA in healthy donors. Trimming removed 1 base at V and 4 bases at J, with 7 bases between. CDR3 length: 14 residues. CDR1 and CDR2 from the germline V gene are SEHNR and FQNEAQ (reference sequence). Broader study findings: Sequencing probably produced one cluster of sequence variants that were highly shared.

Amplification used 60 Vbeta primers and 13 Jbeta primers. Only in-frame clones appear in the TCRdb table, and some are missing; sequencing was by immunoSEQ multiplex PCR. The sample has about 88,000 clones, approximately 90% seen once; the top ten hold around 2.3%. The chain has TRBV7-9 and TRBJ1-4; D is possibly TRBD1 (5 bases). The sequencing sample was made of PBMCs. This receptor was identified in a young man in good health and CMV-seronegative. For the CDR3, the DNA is TGTGCCAGCAGCTTAGGACAGATTAATGAAAAACTGTTTTTT. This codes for CASSLGQINEKLFF.